The next 23 T cell receptor beta chains were all read from a single sample in a study of blood T cell repertoires in COVID-19. Clones were read by immunoSEQ multiplex PCR, and TCRdb kept only the in-frame ones, dropping some. The sample has some 200,000 clones; 80% to 85% are singletons. The sample comprised PBMCs or T cells enriched from blood (not recorded which). The receptors derive from a man aged 35-49 years who had recovered from COVID-19.

The chain joins TRBV5-1 to TRBJ1-1, with 8 bases lining up with TRBD1. This CDR3 comprises 15 residues. Looked up from germline, CDR1 is SGHRS and CDR2 is YFSETQ. V lost 4 bases and J lost 5; bases outside the gene matches: 10. CDR3 protein: CASSIGRTGYTEAFF. The CDR3 DNA reads as TGCGCCAGCAGCATTGGAAGGACAGGGTATACTGAAGCTTTCTTT. Full variable domain (remainder filled in from reference TRBV5-1 and TRBJ1-1): KAGVTQTPRYLIKTRGQQVTLSCSPISGHRSVSWYQQTPGQGLQFLFEYFSETQRNKGNFPGRFSGRQFSNSRSEMNVSTLELGDSALYLCASSIGRTGYTEAFFGQGTRLTVV.

This chain connects TRBV7-2 to TRBJ1-2; tentatively, D is TRBD1 (6 bases). Looked up from germline, CDR1 is SGHTA and CDR2 is FQGNSA. The CDR3 runs 15 residues. Trimming stripped 5 bases from V and 6 bases from J, with 19 bases between. The CDR3 nucleotides read TGTGCCAGCAGCCAGCTTCGACAGGTTTTGGATGGCTACACCTTC. Translated: CASSQLRQVLDGYTF. The complete variable domain, with remaining parts taken from reference TRBV7-2 and TRBJ1-2, reads GAGVSQSPSNKVTEKGKDVELRCDPISGHTALYWYRQSLGQGLEFLIYFQGNSAPDKSGLPSDRFSAERTGGSVSTLTIQRTQQEDSAVYLCASSQLRQVLDGYTFGSGTRLTVV.

This clone came up a few times. The chain has TRBV6-5 and TRBJ2-7; 9 bases match TRBD1. This CDR3 region has 14 residues. Germline V gives CDR1 MNHEY, CDR2 SVGAGI. Losses at the gene ends were 9 bases for V and 1 base for J; bases not matched to a gene: 7. The CDR3 nucleotides are TGTGCCAGTAGCCGGGACAGGGCTTCCTACGAGCAGTACTTC. This encodes CASSRDRASYEQYF.

This clone was counted a single time. The chain has TRBV6-1 and TRBJ2-5; D may be TRBD1 (5 bases). CDR3 length equals 15 residues. Germline V CDR1 and CDR2: MNHNS, SASEGT. The V and J ends lost 1 base and 3 bases respectively, with 12 bases between them. The CDR3 sequence is CASSEEPRVKETQYF. The CDR3 DNA reads TGTGCCAGCAGTGAAGAACCCAGGGTCAAAGAGACCCAGTACTTC.

V gene TRBV4-1 combines with J gene TRBJ1-5; perhaps TRBD1 as D (5 bases). This CDR3 contains 21 residues. Germline values: CDR1 MGHRA, CDR2 YSYEKL. V was cut by 0 bases and J by 0 bases, with 24 bases left in between. CDR3 nucleotides: TGCGCCAGCAGCCAAGATGTTTCCTTGGCAGGGAATTGGGGTAGCAATCAGCCCCAGCATTTT. Encoded protein: CASSQDVSLAGNWGSNQPQHF.

The chain is built from TRBV3-1 (or the pseudogene TRBV3-2) and TRBJ1-5, with 8 positions matching TRBD1. CDR3 length: 16 residues. Trimming cost V 3 bases and J 2 bases; bases outside gene matches: 6. CDR1 is LGHDT, CDR2 YNNKEL, per germline (reference sequence). The chain's CDR3 is CASSQSTGVGNQPQHF. The CDR3 DNA follows: TGTGCCAGCAGCCAGTCGACAGGGGTGGGCAATCAGCCCCAGCATTTT.

CDR3 region: CASSHTGTGNYEQYF. CDR3 nucleotide sequence: TGTGCCAGCTCCCACACCGGGACAGGGAACTACGAGCAGTACTTC. V gene TRBV18 combines with J gene TRBJ2-7; 9 nucleotides align to TRBD1. Germline V gives CDR1 KGHSH, CDR2 LQKENI. The CDR3 sequence is 15 residues long. V was clipped by 6 bases and J by 3 bases; unmatched bases: 9.

CDR3 residues: CASMEGSTEAFF. The CDR3 nucleotides are TGTGCCAGCATGGAGGGGAGCACTGAAGCTTTCTTT. This chain connects TRBV6-5 to TRBJ1-1; D might be TRBD1 (5 bases). The V and J ends lost 7 bases and 4 bases respectively, with 10 bases between them. The CDR3 contains 12 residues. The germline gives CDR1 MNHEY, CDR2 SVGAGI.

The chain combines TRBV4-1 with TRBJ1-2; 8 bases line up with TRBD1. The V gene end was trimmed by 2 bases and the J gene end by 0 bases; junction bases not matched to a gene: 5. The germline CDR1 and CDR2 sequences are MGHRA and YSYEKL. CDR3 length: 16 residues. For the CDR3, the DNA is TGCGCCAGCAGCCAATACACAGGGGGTACTAACTATGGCTACACCTTC. It yields the protein CASSQYTGGTNYGYTF.

The V and J genes are TRBV27 and TRBJ2-1, with D possibly being TRBD2 (5 bases). The V end lost 2 bases, the J end lost 5 bases, and 13 bases lay between the germline ends. The CDR3 length is 15 residues. CDR1 and CDR2 (germline): MNHEY, SMNVEV (reference sequence). CDR3: CASSLIADGNNEQFF. Written as DNA, the CDR3 is TGTGCCAGCAGTTTAATCGCGGACGGGAACAATGAGCAGTTCTTC.

This clone is a singleton in its sample. The genes are TRBV4-3 and TRBJ2-3; D is undetermined. Between the trimmed V and J ends, which lost 4 bases and 4 bases, there was a span of 21 bases. Germline V gives CDR1 LGHNA, CDR2 YSLEER. The CDR3 is 17 amino acids. The CDR3 is CASSLTRNSRVPDTQYF. In nucleotides, the CDR3 is TGCGCCAGCAGCCTCACAAGAAACTCTCGGGTCCCAGATACGCAGTATTTT.

The chain recombines TRBV15 with TRBJ2-7; D might be TRBD2 (6 bases). Trimming took 1 base from V and 0 from J, leaving 10 bases between them. Germline V lookup: CDR1 LNHNV, CDR2 YYDKDF (reference sequence). CDR3 length: 15 amino acids. This CDR3 reads CATSRGGAGSYEQYF. The CDR3 region has the DNA TGTGCCACCAGCAGAGGCGGGGCAGGCTCCTACGAGCAGTACTTC.

The chain combines TRBV19 with TRBJ1-3, with no clear D. V was trimmed by 6 bases and J by 4 bases, leaving 13 bases between them. The CDR3 covers 14 residues. The germline CDR1 and CDR2 sequences are LNHDA and SQIVND (reference sequence). CDR3 region: CASRARVSGNTIYF. CDR3 nucleotides: TGTGCCAGTAGGGCTCGGGTCTCCGGAAACACCATATATTTT.

The rearrangement links TRBV11-2 to TRBJ1-4, with TRBD1 as a possible D gene (5 bases). The V and J ends lost 5 bases and 6 bases respectively, with 19 bases between them. Per germline, CDR1 SGHAT and CDR2 FQNNGV. The CDR3 sequence is 16 residues long. CDR3 sequence (DNA): TGTGCCAGCAGCCGACAATCAGGGAACTGGTATGAAAAACTGTTTTTT. This translates into CASSRQSGNWYEKLFF. Filled out from reference TRBV11-2 and TRBJ1-4, the complete variable domain reads EAGVAQSPRYKIIEKRQSVAFWCNPISGHATLYWYQQILGQGPKLLIQFQNNGVVDDSQLPKDRFSAERLKGVDSTLKIQPAKLEDSAVYLCASSRQSGNWYEKLFFGSGTQLSVL.

This clone was counted a few times. The rearrangement links TRBV19 to TRBJ1-1; D is perhaps TRBD1 (6 bases). Trimming left V 2 bases short and J 6 bases short, with 22 bases between. The CDR3 loop spans 17 amino acids. CDR1 and CDR2 from the germline V gene are LNHDA and SQIVND (reference sequence). CDR3 region: CASSIIGQGIGQSEAFF. As DNA, the CDR3 is TGTGCCAGTAGTATAATAGGCCAGGGGATTGGACAATCTGAAGCTTTCTTT.

The chain employs TRBV2 and TRBJ1-5, with D perhaps matching TRBD1 (6 bases). Germline values: CDR1 SNHLY, CDR2 FYNNEI. The CDR3 runs to 14 residues. Trimming shortened V by 4 bases and J by 5 bases, and 12 bases separated the two germline ends. As DNA, the CDR3 is TGTGCCAGCAGTGGACAGGCGGGGGATCAGCCCCAGCATTTT. Its protein is CASSGQAGDQPQHF.

This clone was detected many times. The chain is built from TRBV6-5 and TRBJ1-2; D not certain. The CDR3 spans 11 residues. The germline gives CDR1 MNHEY, CDR2 SVGAGI. The germline V and J ends were trimmed by 9 bases and 5 bases, with 10 bases remaining between them. The CDR3 loop is CASTGGYGYTF. CDR3 DNA sequence: TGTGCCAGTACGGGAGGATATGGCTACACCTTC.

The chain carries TRBV9 and TRBJ2-1; TRBD1 agrees at 7 bases. The CDR3 contains 14 residues. Germline V CDR1 and CDR2: SGDLS, YYNGEE. The junction had 6 bases not matched to a gene; V was cut back by 0 bases and J by 9 bases. The CDR3 sequence: CASSVALQGTEQFF. CDR3 coding DNA: TGTGCCAGCAGCGTAGCCCTACAGGGGACTGAGCAGTTCTTC.

A single count supports this clone. Here the CDR3 reads CASSLALAGWEQFF. The DNA for the CDR3 is TGTGCCAGCAGCTTAGCGCTAGCGGGTTGGGAGCAGTTCTTC. The V call is TRBV7-6, the J call TRBJ2-1; TRBD2 agrees at 8 bases. Germline V CDR1 and CDR2: SGHVS, FNYEAQ. This CDR3 is 14 amino acids long. The V segment lost 0 bases and the J segment 10 bases; nucleotides outside the gene matches: 5. The complete variable domain, with remaining parts taken from reference TRBV7-6 and TRBJ2-1, reads GAGVSQSPRYKVTKRGQDVALRCDPISGHVSLYWYRQALGQGPEFLTYFNYEAQQDKSGLPNDRFSAERPEGSISTLTIQRTEQRDSAMYRCASSLALAGWEQFFGPGTRLTVL.

The chain couples TRBV6-5 to TRBJ2-1; a weak D match, TRBD2 (5 bases). The V and J ends lost 0 bases and 7 bases respectively, with 7 bases between them. Germline lookup yields CDR1 MNHEY and CDR2 SVGAGI. This CDR3 spans 13 amino acids. The CDR3 sequence is CASSYSSGNEQFF. CDR3 sequence (DNA): TGTGCCAGCAGTTACTCATCGGGAAATGAGCAGTTCTTC.

The chain joins TRBV5-1 to TRBJ2-1, with 9 bases aligning to TRBD2. This CDR3 comprises 16 residues. Germline CDR1 is SGHRS and CDR2 is YFSETQ. After removal of 3 bases from V and 0 bases from J, the junction contained 4 bases not matched to a gene. This CDR3 reads CASSSLAGDSYNEQFF. The DNA for the CDR3 is TGCGCCAGCAGCTCTTTAGCGGGGGACTCCTACAATGAGCAGTTCTTC.

This chain joins TRBV19 and TRBJ2-1, with 10 bases that match TRBD2. The CDR3 is made up of 15 amino acids. Germline assignment: CDR1 LNHDA and CDR2 SQIVND (reference sequence). Unmatched junction bases numbered 2, after V lost 4 bases and J lost 2 bases. DNA for the CDR3: TGTGCCAGTAGTACCACTAGCGGGGCCTACAATGAGCAGTTCTTC. Its translation: CASSTTSGAYNEQFF. The full variable domain, rest sourced from reference TRBV19 and TRBJ2-1, is DGGITQSPKYLFRKEGQNVTLSCEQNLNHDAMYWYRQDPGQGLRLIYYSQIVNDFQKGDIAEGYSVSREKKESFPLTVTSAQKNPTAFYLCASSTTSGAYNEQFFGPGTRLTVL.

The chain has TRBV24-1 and TRBJ1-2; 12 bases are shared with TRBD1. CDR3 length equals 17 residues. The V segment lost 3 bases and the J segment 7 bases; nucleotides outside the gene matches: 11. CDR1 KGHDR and CDR2 SFDVKD come from the germline V gene. Here the CDR3 reads CATSDPPGTGGYRGYTF. The CDR3 nucleotides are TGTGCCACCAGTGATCCTCCCGGGACAGGGGGCTATCGTGGCTACACCTTC.